Reported below is one T cell receptor beta chain. The antigen is undetermined. The read ends 3 residues shy of where the CDR3 ends; the end is completed using the germline J gene. The method was immunoSEQ multiplex PCR; TCRdb's version includes in-frame clones alone and lacks a portion of them. The sample shows 35,000 to 45,000 clones, and 1.2% sits with its ten largest clones. Germline loops: CDR1 SGHNT, CDR2 YYREEE (reference sequence). V lost 2 bases and J lost 1, with 3 bases in between. The CDR3 is made up of 12 amino acids. The data were obtained in a study of T cells in women clearing cervical HPV infection. Study-level background: Cases: HPV16-related CIN3 or worse on histology, a couple of invasive cancers. Controls were women whose single incident HPV16 infection cleared within 12 months without precancer or cancer. Blood came at first lesion visit for cases, post-clearance for controls. Study conclusions and caveats: Each sample's T-cell count was unknown, possibly confounding richness.

The TCR was taken from a woman between 18 and 75 years old with a cervical HPV16 infection that either progressed to CIN3+ or cleared (not recorded which). The chain links TRBV5-4 to TRBJ1-1; D remains ambiguous. Sequencing was carried out using blood buffy coat. Here the CDR3 reads CASSFGNTEAFF. CDR3 bases read: TGTGCCAGCAGCTTCGGGAACACTGAA.